This TCR beta chain derives from a study of PD-1 blockade in mismatch repair-deficient tumors. Overall study: All were previously treated, progressing patients with over 9 mismatch repair-deficient cancer types.

The count of this clone is one. Its antigen is not known. Study-wide findings and caveats: Rapid post-treatment expansion, then contraction, generally preceding radiologic response, marked tumor-resident clones.

CDR3 length: 15 amino acids. CDR1 is SEHNR and CDR2 is FQNEAQ in the germline V gene (reference sequence). With V trimmed by 4 bases and J by 3 bases, 4 bases remained unmatched. This table comes from immunoSEQ multiplex PCR, and its TCRdb copy is limited to in-frame clones, with some not included. The table has about 9,400 clones, 85% seen once. The chain has TRBV7-9 and TRBJ2-2, with TRBD1 matching 8 bases. This clonotype originated in an adult with mismatch repair-deficient cancer. Material: PBMCs, obtained 46 weeks after starting pembrolizumab. CDR3 coding DNA: TGTGCCAGCAGCTCCGGACAGGGCTACACCGGGGAGCTGTTTTTT. Its protein is CASSSGQGYTGELFF. The full variable domain, completed using reference TRBV7-9 and TRBJ2-2, is DTGVSQNPRHKITKRGQNVTFRCDPISEHNRLYWYRQTLGQGPEFLTYFQNEAQLEKSRLLSDRFSAERPKGSFSTLEIQRTEQGDSAMYLCASSSGQGYTGELFFGEGSRLTVL.